This T cell receptor (beta chain) was documented in a study of blood T cell repertoires in COVID-19. Study as a whole: Acute and convalescent COVID-19 specimens originated in the United States, Italy and Spain. In each case, the material was cDNA or gDNA derived from T cells, B-cell-depleted T cells, or PBMCs.

This clone was counted between two and nine times. The Seattle site enrolled patients during active infection and followed them longitudinally. Under the authors' procedure: Reference gene primer amplification in the assay estimated nucleated cell counts. The repertoire was sequenced with immunoSEQ multiplex PCR; TCRdb's copy has only in-frame clones and lacks some. That table furnishes V, J and clone size, whereas the DNA furnished D and trimming. Of under 200,000 clones listed, 70% to 90% are singletons. The source is a woman in her 50s with COVID-19, enrolled during active disease. The sample was peripheral blood.

CDR3 coding DNA: TGCGCCAGCATAAACAGGGACCTGGACACTGAAGCTTTCTTT. This gives the protein CASINRDLDTEAFF. The chain carries TRBV10-1 and TRBJ1-1; D is possibly TRBD1 (6 bases). The CDR3 length is 14 residues. V dropped 7 bases and J dropped 3 bases, with 15 bases sitting between them. CDR1 and CDR2 from the germline V gene are WNHNN and SYGVQD (reference sequence).